This TCR beta chain was observed in a study of T cells in Graves' hyperthyroidism and ophthalmopathy. What was amplified from RNA transcripts were TCR beta CDR3 regions. First-round RT-PCR with HTBI primers amplified the TCR CDR3 region. TCRdb re-analysed the multiplex PCR reads in MiXCR, keeping a single row per CDR3 protein. The data show fewer than 750,000 distinct CDR3 sequences, about 14% seen once. This clonotype has ten or more counts. In germline, CDR1 is SGHDN, CDR2 FVKESK. V was pared by 0 bases and J by 3 bases, with 8 bases between. The CDR3 has 14 amino acids. The chain uses TRBV14 and TRBJ1-1; perhaps TRBD1 as D (6 bases). This TCR was sampled from a woman between 50 and 59 years old with Graves' ophthalmopathy. Sequenced sample: blood. CDR3 bases: TGTGCCAGCAGCCAAGATCCAGGGGACACTGAAGCTTTCTTT. As protein: CASSQDPGDTEAFF.